This T cell receptor (beta chain) was recorded in a study of OX40 agonist ivuxolimab in advanced cancers. Only in-frame clones appear in the TCRdb table, and some are missing; sequencing was by immunoSEQ multiplex PCR. Of tens of thousands of clones listed, about 90% were seen once; the top ten hold roughly 15%. Germline V gene data show CDR1 as SGHAT and CDR2 as FQNNGV. CDR3 length: 15 amino acids. V was shortened by 0 bases and J by 2 bases, with 9 bases between the two germline ends. The chain links TRBV11-2 to TRBJ2-3; D is unresolved. Material: CD4+ or CD8+ T cells sorted from blood, obtained in a trial of the OX40 agonist ivuxolimab. This TCR was recovered from an adult with an advanced solid tumor such as melanoma, head and neck, liver or kidney cancer. CDR3 protein: CASSLDAGPTDTQYF. CDR3 bases: TGTGCCAGCAGCTTAGATGCTGGCCCCACAGATACGCAGTATTTT.